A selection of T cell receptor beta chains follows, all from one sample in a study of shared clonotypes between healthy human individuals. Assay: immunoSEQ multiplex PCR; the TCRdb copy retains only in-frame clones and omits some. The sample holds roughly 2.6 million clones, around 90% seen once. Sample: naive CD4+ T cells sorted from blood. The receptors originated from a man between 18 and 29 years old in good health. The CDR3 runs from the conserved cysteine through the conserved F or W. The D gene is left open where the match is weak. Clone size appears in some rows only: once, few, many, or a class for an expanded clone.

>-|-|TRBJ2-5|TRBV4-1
CASSQEPPGGLQETQYF
TGCGCCAGCAGCCAGGAACCACCGGGGGGCCTCCAAGAGACCCAGTACTTC
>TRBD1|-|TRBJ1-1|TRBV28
CASSFDRGNTEAFF
TGTGCCAGCAGTTTTGACAGGGGGAACACTGAAGCTTTCTTT
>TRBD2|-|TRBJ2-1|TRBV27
CASSTPWGSGGLSSYNEQFF
TGTGCCAGCAGCACTCCATGGGGTAGCGGGGGGCTTAGCTCCTACAATGAGCAGTTCTTC
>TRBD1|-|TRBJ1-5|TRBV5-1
CASSSGQLSNQPQHF
TGCGCCAGCAGCTCGGGACAGCTTAGCAATCAGCCCCAGCATTTT
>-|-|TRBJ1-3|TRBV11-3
CARIMGHGNTIYF
TGTGCCAGAATCATGGGTCACGGAAACACCATATATTTT
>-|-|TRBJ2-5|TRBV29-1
CSVHWVGGAGETQYF
TGCAGCGTTCATTGGGTTGGGGGCGCGGGAGAGACCCAGTACTTC
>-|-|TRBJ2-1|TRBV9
CASSVEPVRNEQFF
TGTGCCAGCAGCGTAGAACCTGTGCGGAATGAGCAGTTCTTC
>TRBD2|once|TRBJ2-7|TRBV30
CAWTSGNTYEQYF
TGTGCCTGGACTAGCGGGAATACCTACGAGCAGTACTTC
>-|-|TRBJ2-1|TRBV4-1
CASSLWGPSLDEQFF
TGCGCCAGCAGCCTGTGGGGCCCCAGCCTCGATGAGCAGTTCTTC
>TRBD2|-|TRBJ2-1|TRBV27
CASTPAGGPGDNEQFF
TGTGCCAGCACCCCGGCGGGAGGGCCGGGGGATAATGAGCAGTTCTTC
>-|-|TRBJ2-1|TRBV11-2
CASSLDLLAEQFF
TGTGCCAGCAGCTTAGATCTGCTAGCGGAGCAGTTCTTC
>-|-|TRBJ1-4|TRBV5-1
CASQRGGNEKLFF
TGCGCCAGCCAACGGGGAGGTAATGAAAAACTGTTTTTT
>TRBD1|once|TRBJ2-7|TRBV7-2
CASSLDRGRYEQYF
TGTGCCAGCAGCTTAGACAGGGGGAGATACGAGCAGTACTTC
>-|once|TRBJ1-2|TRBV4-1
CASSQQPPPANYGYTF
TGCGCCAGCAGCCAACAGCCACCCCCAGCTAACTATGGCTACACCTTC
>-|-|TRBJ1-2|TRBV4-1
CASSQATTENYGYTF
TGCGCCAGCAGCCAAGCCACGACCGAGAACTATGGCTACACCTTC
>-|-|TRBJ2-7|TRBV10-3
CAISESGGASYEQYF
TGTGCCATCAGTGAGTCGGGGGGCGCCTCCTACGAGCAGTACTTC
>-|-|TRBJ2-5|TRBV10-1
CASSESKRGGETQYF
TGCGCCAGCAGTGAGTCGAAAAGGGGTGGGGAGACCCAGTACTTC
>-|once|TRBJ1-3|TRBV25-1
CASSEYGDSSGNTIYF
TGTGCCAGCAGTGAATACGGAGACAGCTCTGGAAACACCATATATTTT